This T cell receptor beta chain is from a study of CD8 T cells in Susac syndrome. A single count supports this clonotype. Its antigen is unidentified. Treatment-naive patients with stable or active relapsing-remitting disease were the multiple sclerosis controls. The TEMRA cells underwent FACS enrichment, while the CD8+ and CD4+ T cells underwent negative isolation. Findings and caveats of the study: The number of individuals included in the study's TCR sequencing and HLA analysis was acknowledged as relatively small.

RNA amounts of roughly 0.45 to 1 ug underwent reverse transcription with random hexamers. Amplification of TCR beta CDR3 spanned 54 Vbeta and 13 Jbeta via immunoSEQ multiplex PCR. MiXCR, applied by TCRdb to the immunoSEQ multiplex PCR reads, yields one record per CDR3 protein. The sample has 160,000 or so distinct CDR3 sequences; about 95% are singletons. This CDR3 has 17 amino acids. The V and J ends lost 0 bases and 0 bases respectively, with 12 bases between them. The chain employs TRBV12-3 or TRBV12-4 and TRBJ1-5; perhaps TRBD1 as D (5 bases). The sample comprised CD8+ T cells from PBMCs. The TCR was taken from a human donor with multiple sclerosis. The CDR3 is CASSLADSLYSNQPQHF. The CDR3 bases are TGTGCCAGCAGTTTAGCAGACAGCCTCTATAGCAATCAGCCCCAGCATTTT.